A selection of T cell receptor beta chains follows, all from one sample in a study of T cells in Graves' hyperthyroidism and ophthalmopathy. TCRdb redid the calling of the multiplex PCR reads with MiXCR, one entry per CDR3 protein. The table has roughly 350,000 distinct CDR3 sequences, around 15% seen once. Sequenced input: blood. Every receptor here comes from a woman between 25 and 40 years old with Graves' ophthalmopathy. Each CDR3 is given with its conserved first and last residue. Each record gives: clone size, D gene, J gene, V gene, CDR3 DNA, CDR3 protein. D genes are given only for firm matches. Part of the rows lack a size; the others show once, few, many or a class for expanded clones.

many	-	TRBJ1-1	TRBV7-3	TGTGCCAGTTCATCACAGGACCACACTGAAGCTTTCTTT	CASSSQDHTEAFF
-	TRBD1	TRBJ2-2	TRBV19	TGTGCCAGTTTTTTGACAGGGGGGACCGGGGAGCTGTTTTTT	CASFLTGGTGELFF
-	TRBD2	TRBJ2-3	TRBV5-1	TGCGCCAGCACCGGACTAGCCCCTGGCACAGATACGCAGTATTTT	CASTGLAPGTDTQYF
many	-	TRBJ1-2	TRBV12-3/TRBV12-4	TGTGCCAGCAGTTTAAGGCAGGGGAGCGGCTACACCTTC	CASSLRQGSGYTF
many	-	TRBJ1-6	TRBV28	TGTGCCAGCAGTTTGCCAGGGGTCTCACCCCTCCACTTT	CASSLPGVSPLHF
many	-	TRBJ2-3	TRBV29-1	TGCAGCGTGCCTAACTCAGGGTGGACAGATACGCAGTATTTT	CSVPNSGWTDTQYF
many	-	TRBJ1-5	TRBV20-1	TGCAGTGCTAGAGATCTTTGGGGTGGAGGTCAGCCCCAGCATTTT	CSARDLWGGGQPQHF
many	TRBD1	TRBJ1-1	TRBV6-1	TGTGCCAGCAGTACAGGGACAGGGGCCTTGAACACTGAAGCTTTCTTT	CASSTGTGALNTEAFF
many	-	TRBJ2-5	TRBV30	TGTGCCTGGAAAAGTAGTAGCCCTAGGGCCCAGTACTTC	CAWKSSSPRAQYF
-	TRBD1	TRBJ2-2	TRBV9	TGTGCCAGCAGCGCATCTGACAGGGGGCTCACCGGGGAGCTGTTTTTT	CASSASDRGLTGELFF
-	-	TRBJ2-3	TRBV24-1	TGTGCCACCAGTGATCGGCTTACGGGTTCAGATACGCAGTATTTT	CATSDRLTGSDTQYF
-	-	TRBJ2-7	TRBV7-9	TGTGCCAGCAGCCCCCCCGCCCTTCACGAGCAGTACTTC	CASSPPALHEQYF
many	TRBD1	TRBJ2-7	TRBV12-3/TRBV12-4	TGTGCCAGCAGTTGGGGATCGACAGGGCGTACCTCCTACGAGCAGTACTTC	CASSWGSTGRTSYEQYF
many	-	TRBJ2-5	TRBV12-3/TRBV12-4	TGTGCCAGCAGTTTAACGGCGGGGTGGCAAGAGACCCAGTACTTC	CASSLTAGWQETQYF
many	TRBD2	TRBJ2-4	TRBV6-1	TGTGCCAGCGGGCCGGGAGGACCCGCCAAAAACATTCAGTACTTC	CASGPGGPAKNIQYF
many	-	TRBJ1-6	TRBV20-1	TGCAGTGCTACAGCGAATTCACCCCTCCACTTT	CSATANSPLHF
many	TRBD1	TRBJ1-4	TRBV2	TGTGCCAGCAGTGGCCGCCTGGACAGGTTAAATGAAAAACTGTTTTTT	CASSGRLDRLNEKLFF
many	-	TRBJ2-5	TRBV5-5	TGTGCCAGCAGCTTGGGAACCCCCCAAGAGACCCAGTACTTC	CASSLGTPQETQYF
few	TRBD1	TRBJ1-5	TRBV19	TGTGCCAGTCAAAACAGGGGGCCAGGTCAGCCCCAGCATTTT	CASQNRGPGQPQHF
-	-	TRBJ2-5	TRBV15	TGTGCCACCAGCAGAGAAGTCCTCCAAGAGACCCAGTACTTC	CATSREVLQETQYF
many	-	TRBJ1-5	TRBV24-1	TGTGCCACCAGTGCACGGAATAGCAATCAGCCCCAGCATTTT	CATSARNSNQPQHF
few	-	TRBJ2-3	TRBV15	TGTGCCACCAGCAGAGATAGGCTCGCTGCTAGCACAGATACGCAGTATTTT	CATSRDRLAASTDTQYF
few	-	TRBJ1-5	TRBV19	TGTGCCAGTAGTATAGAAGGGGGGGCGCGGGGCAATCAGCCCCAGCATTTT	CASSIEGGARGNQPQHF
many	-	TRBJ1-4	TRBV3-1	TGTGCCAGCAGCTCCCCGGGAAGAGGGGAAAAACTGTTTTTT	CASSSPGRGEKLFF
many	-	TRBJ2-5	TRBV11-2	TGTGCCAGCAGCAACCACCCGGAAGAGACCCAGTACTTC	CASSNHPEETQYF
many	-	TRBJ2-2	TRBV20-1	TGCAGTGCTAGAGAGCGCGGGTCACGGGAGCTGTTTTTT	CSARERGSRELFF
-	-	TRBJ2-7	TRBV11-1	TGTGCCAGCAGCTTAGGACAGGATGACGAGCAGTACTTC	CASSLGQDDEQYF
many	-	TRBJ1-2	TRBV2	TGTGCCAGCACCGCTGGCGATGGGAGGTATGGCTACACCTTC	CASTAGDGRYGYTF
-	TRBD1	TRBJ1-2	TRBV15	TGTGCCACCAGCATAACAGGGGGGGACTATGGCTACACCTTC	CATSITGGDYGYTF
many	-	TRBJ2-5	TRBV7-2	TGTGCCAGCAGCTTAGTCCTTGGCGAGACCCAGTACTTC	CASSLVLGETQYF
many	-	TRBJ2-7	TRBV3-1	TGTGCCAGCAGCCGGTCGGGGGAGCAGTACTTC	CASSRSGEQYF
many	TRBD2	TRBJ2-3	TRBV20-1	TGCAGTGCTCCGATTGCGGGGGACCTCACAGATACGCAGTATTTT	CSAPIAGDLTDTQYF
-	-	TRBJ1-3	TRBV20-1	TGCAGTGCTTGGAGGGACCTAGGAAACACCATATATTTT	CSAWRDLGNTIYF
many	TRBD2	TRBJ2-5	TRBV18	TGTGCCAGCTCCAAACGGGGGTTAGCGGGACTACAAGAGACCCAGTACTTC	CASSKRGLAGLQETQYF
many	-	TRBJ2-3	TRBV12-3/TRBV12-4	TGTGCCAGCAGTTGGAGGGGCTCGGTAGCAGATACGCAGTATTTT	CASSWRGSVADTQYF
many	-	TRBJ2-3	TRBV28	TGTGCCAGCTCTCAACTTGGGGCAGATACGCAGTATTTT	CASSQLGADTQYF
few	-	TRBJ2-3	TRBV14	TGTGCCAGCAGCCACCTTCTTACAGGGATAACAGATACGCAGTATTTT	CASSHLLTGITDTQYF
many	TRBD1	TRBJ1-2	TRBV28	TGTGCCAGCAGTTTCGTTAGTACAGGGGAAGGCTACACCTTC	CASSFVSTGEGYTF
few	-	TRBJ2-2	TRBV24-1	TGTGCCACCCAGAGTACCGGGGAGCTGTTTTTT	CATQSTGELFF
few	TRBD1	TRBJ1-2	TRBV19	TGTGCCAGTAGTATAGGGCGGACAGGGAATCGCTACACCTTC	CASSIGRTGNRYTF
many	-	TRBJ1-2	TRBV28	TGTGCCAGCAGTTCACCAGGGGATGGGGTTGGCTACACCTTC	CASSSPGDGVGYTF
-	TRBD2	TRBJ2-2	TRBV9	TGTGCCAGCAGCGGAGCGGGGGGGCCCACCGGGGAGCTGTTTTTT	CASSGAGGPTGELFF